The 12 T cell receptor beta chains reported below all come from one sample, sequenced in a study of PD-L1 blockade in urothelial cancer. Clones were sequenced by immunoSEQ multiplex PCR, and TCRdb holds only the in-frame ones, with some missing. The sample holds just under 40,000 clones, 80% to 95% seen once. Documented time point: pretreatment peripheral blood. Sample: PBMCs, taken around atezolizumab (anti-PD-L1) treatment. These receptors all come from a woman in her fifties or sixties with urothelial cancer.

The chain employs TRBV7-8 and TRBJ1-2; 8 bases align to TRBD1. Unmatched junction bases numbered 4, after V lost 6 bases and J lost 4 bases. Per the germline V gene, CDR1 is SGHVS and CDR2 is FQNEAQ. The CDR3 loop spans 13 amino acids. DNA of the CDR3: TGTGCCAGCAGGTCCGGACAGGGCTATGGCTACACCTTC. Translated, it gives CASRSGQGYGYTF.

V gene TRBV7-9 combines with J gene TRBJ2-3; 13 bases line up with TRBD2. The ends lost 3 bases at V and 5 bases at J; junction bases unmatched: 2. The CDR3 spans 15 residues. Germline CDR1 and CDR2: SEHNR and FQNEAQ (reference sequence). CDR3 DNA sequence: TGTGCCAGCAGCTTGGGACTAGCGGGATTAGATACGCAGTATTTT. Translated, it gives CASSLGLAGLDTQYF.

The chain recombines TRBV21-1 with TRBJ1-2; the DNA was not used to check the table's D call, TRBD1. TRBV21-1 represents a pseudogene. This CDR3 spans 18 amino acids. This CDR3 is CASSIIPGTPKFNYGYTF. The CDR3 bases are TGTGCCAGCAGCATAATACCCGGGACACCTAAATTTAACTATGGCTACACCTTC.

The V gene is TRBV9, the J gene TRBJ2-5, with D perhaps matching TRBD2 (7 bases). CDR1 is SGDLS, CDR2 YYNGEE, per germline. V shed 5 bases and J shed 7 bases, with 24 bases lying between them. The CDR3 has 16 residues. The CDR3 loop is CASSKGGSGPWGTQYF. CDR3 nucleotides: TGTGCCAGCAGTAAAGGGGGTAGCGGGCCGTGGGGGACCCAGTACTTC.

V is TRBV19 and J is TRBJ2-1; 7 bases are shared with TRBD2. This CDR3 contains 18 residues. Germline V gives CDR1 LNHDA, CDR2 SQIVND (reference sequence). Trimming removed 1 base from V and 0 bases from J; junction bases left unmatched: 9. The chain's CDR3 is CASSIALLAASSYNEQFF. The CDR3, as DNA: TGTGCCAGTAGTATAGCCCTCCTAGCGGCTAGCTCCTACAATGAGCAGTTCTTC.

CDR3 loop: CSVGGAVGSEQYF. The CDR3 DNA reads TGCAGCGTTGGGGGCGCGGTCGGTTCCGAGCAGTACTTC. V gene TRBV29-1 combines with J gene TRBJ2-7, with D possibly being TRBD1 (5 bases). Looked up from germline, CDR1 is SQVTM and CDR2 is ANQGSEA. Trimming took off 4 bases at V and 6 bases at J, with 16 bases between the two ends. The CDR3 contains 13 residues.

The chain recombines TRBV5-4 with TRBJ2-7; the match to TRBD1 covers 10 bases. After removal of 5 bases from V and 2 bases from J, the junction contained 7 bases not matched to a gene. The CDR3 has 15 amino acids. Germline V lookup: CDR1 SGHNT, CDR2 YYREEE (reference sequence). The CDR3 bases are TGTGCCAGCAGTATTTCCGGGACAGGGGCCTACGAGCAGTACTTC. Translation gives CASSISGTGAYEQYF.

The chain is built from TRBV7-3 and TRBJ2-3; tentatively, D is TRBD2 (5 bases). The V gene lost 0 bases and the J gene lost 1 base, with 5 bases spanning the gap. CDR1 is SGHTA and CDR2 is FQGTGA in the germline V gene. The CDR3 sequence is 14 residues long. CDR3 in amino acids: CASSLTGGTDTQYF. As DNA, the CDR3 is TGTGCCAGCAGCTTAACGGGAGGCACAGATACGCAGTATTTT.

The rearrangement joins TRBV5-1 to TRBJ2-2, with 7 bases lining up with TRBD1. CDR1 SGHRS and CDR2 YFSETQ come from the germline V gene. V gave up 4 bases and J gave up 5 bases; unmatched junction bases: 11. The CDR3 sequence is 16 residues long. The DNA for the CDR3 is TGCGCCAGCAGCGATTCGACAGGGCTGACGACCGGGGAGCTGTTTTTT. It translates to CASSDSTGLTTGELFF. Using reference TRBV5-1 and TRBJ2-2 for the parts outside the CDR3, the full variable domain is KAGVTQTPRYLIKTRGQQVTLSCSPISGHRSVSWYQQTPGQGLQFLFEYFSETQRNKGNFPGRFSGRQFSNSRSEMNVSTLELGDSALYLCASSDSTGLTTGELFFGEGSRLTVL.

The rearrangement links TRBV7-2 to TRBJ1-5; D uncertain. V was pared by 4 bases and J by 6 bases, with 4 bases between. In germline, CDR1 is SGHTA, CDR2 FQGNSA. The CDR3 extends over 11 amino acids. Written as DNA, the CDR3 is TGTGCCAGCAGCTCCGGTCAGCCCCAGCATTTT. It is translated as CASSSGQPQHF.

V is TRBV6-1 and J is TRBJ1-5; D gene unclear. Germline assignment: CDR1 MNHNS and CDR2 SASEGT. CDR3 length equals 15 residues. V was pared by 7 bases and J by 7 bases, with 20 bases between. CDR3: CASKSTPRVHQPQHF. The DNA for the CDR3 is TGTGCCAGCAAATCAACTCCCCGGGTACACCAGCCCCAGCATTTT.

The rearrangement joins TRBV15 to TRBJ2-1; TRBD2 agrees at 10 bases. The CDR3 sequence is 16 residues long. Germline assignment: CDR1 LNHNV and CDR2 YYDKDF (reference sequence). J lost 4 bases, V lost 6 bases, and 9 bases had no gene match. Here the CDR3 reads CATRLAGHPIYNEQFF. CDR3 nucleotide sequence: TGTGCCACCAGACTAGCGGGACATCCCATATACAATGAGCAGTTCTTC.